This passage covers 26 T cell receptor beta chains from one sample sequenced in a study of regulatory T cells in long-lasting Graves disease. Stated time point: newly diagnosed GD, antithyroid drugs for less than 3 months. Researchers made the TCR library from RNA that was extracted from PBMCs. HTBI primers from iRepertoire and Arm-PCR of CDR3 regions yielded the TCR beta libraries. TCRdb processed the multiplex PCR reads anew with MiXCR; each CDR3 protein has one entry. This table holds 300,000 to 400,000 distinct CDR3 sequences, roughly 16% found once. The sequences come from peripheral blood mononuclear cells (PBMCs), collected at new diagnosis, from a patient treated with antithyroid drugs. The receptors here all came from a female donor with Graves disease.

Concerning this clonotype itself: Possible read error: a much larger clone is one base away. The chain carries TRBV5-5 and TRBJ1-2, with D unclear. Germline-derived CDR1 and CDR2 are SGHKS and YYEKEE (reference sequence). The CDR3 consists of 14 residues. V dropped 2 bases and J dropped 2 bases, with 10 bases sitting between them. Here the CDR3 reads CASSFGSVNYGYTF. As DNA, the CDR3 is TGTGCCAGCAGCTTCGGTTCGGTGAACTATGGCTACACCTTC.

This chain uses TRBV12-5 with TRBJ1-3, with D possibly matching TRBD1 (5 bases). Germline CDR1 reads LGHNT; CDR2 reads FRNRAP. Trimming took 0 bases from V and 4 from J, leaving 13 bases between them. The CDR3 is 16 amino acids. The CDR3 DNA sequence: TGTGCTAGTGGTTTGGTATGGGGGATAAAGGGAAACACCATATATTTT. Encoded protein: CASGLVWGIKGNTIYF.

This clonotype was seen ten or more times. The chain links TRBV11-2 to TRBJ2-3, with 9 bases aligning to TRBD1. V dropped 5 bases and J dropped 5; count of bases not matched to a gene: 5. Germline V gene sequence: CDR1 SGHAT, CDR2 FQNNGV. CDR3 length: 14 residues. The CDR3 coding sequence is TGTGCCAGCAGCCCTGACAGGGGGGTAGATACGCAGTATTTT. Amino acid sequence: CASSPDRGVDTQYF.

This clonotype turned up a few times. One junction end disagrees with the germline gene, perhaps due to a read error. The rearrangement links TRBV12-3 or TRBV12-4 to TRBJ2-2; 7 bases align to TRBD2. The CDR3 consists of 17 residues. The CDR3 sequence is CASSWPSGRENPGELFF. The CDR3 region has the DNA TGTGCCAGCAGTTGGCCTAGTGGGCGGGAGAACCCCGGGGAGCTGTTTTTT.

This clonotype was recorded a few times. V and J are TRBV29-1 and TRBJ2-3, with 15 bases matching TRBD2. With 6 bases clipped from V and 1 base from J, the junction kept 11 bases outside the gene matches. The V gene's germline CDR1 is SQVTM and CDR2 ANQGSEA. The CDR3 runs to 18 residues. The DNA for the CDR3 is TGCAGCGTCGCCGGACTAGCGGGAGGGCCAGGACGCACAGATACGCAGTATTTT. This sequence encodes CSVAGLAGGPGRTDTQYF.

This clonotype was detected many times. The chain joins TRBV12-3 or TRBV12-4 to TRBJ2-2, with 7 bases lining up with TRBD1. This CDR3 region has 13 residues. CDR3 nucleotides: TGTGTAGAGGGGCAGGGGGACACCGGGGAGCTGTTTTTT. Its translation: CVEGQGDTGELFF.

This clonotype was seen at least ten times. The chain joins TRBV20-1 to TRBJ2-7; TRBD2 is a possible D gene (6 bases). From germline, CDR1 is DFQATT and CDR2 SNEGSKA (reference sequence). V was pared by 0 bases and J by 5 bases, with 11 bases between. The CDR3 covers 13 residues. The CDR3 bases are TGCAGTGCTAGAGATGCAGGGAGGAACGAGCAGTACTTC. Translating gives CSARDAGRNEQYF.

As DNA, the CDR3 is TGCGCCAGCAGCCTCGGAAGGGAGTTGAACACCGGGGAGCTGTTTTTT. Translating it yields CASSLGRELNTGELFF. V and J are TRBV4-1 and TRBJ2-2, with D perhaps matching TRBD2 (5 bases). Germline V lookup: CDR1 MGHRA, CDR2 YSYEKL. This CDR3 spans 16 amino acids. Between the trimmed V and J ends, which lost 4 bases and 1 base, there was a span of 13 bases.

The chain carries TRBV12-3 or TRBV12-4 and TRBJ1-1, with TRBD1 matching over 7 bases. Germline trimming cut 6 bases from V and 0 bases from J; bases unmatched to any gene: 7. The CDR3 has 15 amino acids. DNA of the CDR3: TGTGCCAGCAGGGACCGGGACAGAATGAACACTGAAGCTTTCTTT. It codes for CASRDRDRMNTEAFF.

This clonotype has at least ten counts. The V gene is TRBV5-4, the J gene TRBJ1-3; D not certain. The CDR3 runs to 15 residues. The germline V gene encodes CDR1 SGHNT and CDR2 YYREEE (reference sequence). V shed 4 bases and J shed 2 bases, with 13 bases lying between them. The chain's CDR3 is CASSSVTAAGNTIYF. CDR3 bases: TGTGCCAGCAGCAGTGTAACCGCAGCTGGAAACACCATATATTTT.

Many counts were recorded for this clonotype. The gene calls are TRBV7-9 and TRBJ2-7; 11 nucleotides match TRBD1. The J segment lost 5 bases and the V segment lost 5 bases, leaving 5 bases of the junction unmatched. This CDR3 has 14 amino acids. Germline V gene sequence: CDR1 SEHNR, CDR2 FQNEAQ (reference sequence). The CDR3 DNA reads as TGTGCCAGCAGCACCACGGGACAGGGGGACGAGCAGTACTTC. As protein: CASSTTGQGDEQYF. Drawing the rest from reference TRBV7-9 and TRBJ2-7, the complete variable domain is DTGVSQNPRHKITKRGQNVTFRCDPISEHNRLYWYRQTLGQGPEFLTYFQNEAQLEKSRLLSDRFSAERPKGSFSTLEIQRTEQGDSAMYLCASSTTGQGDEQYFGPGTRLTVT.

This clonotype has ten or more counts. This sequence joins TRBV4-1 and TRBJ1-4; possibly TRBD1 for D (5 bases). This CDR3 has 19 amino acids. Per the germline V gene, CDR1 is MGHRA and CDR2 is YSYEKL. V was trimmed by 1 base and J by 8 bases, leaving 26 bases between them. In DNA, the CDR3 is TGCGCCAGCAGCCAAGTTATCCGCAGTTTGGTGCAGGGATGGGAAAAACTGTTTTTT. This gives the protein CASSQVIRSLVQGWEKLFF.

For this clonotype: With a far larger clone one base away, a read error is the likely cause. The V call is TRBV20-1, the J call TRBJ2-4; D possibly corresponds to TRBD1 (5 bases). The germline gives CDR1 DFQATT, CDR2 SNEGSKA (reference sequence). CDR3 size: 14 residues. Here the CDR3 reads CSARRPGAPNEQSF. The DNA of the CDR3 is TGCAGTGCTAGACGTCCTGGGGCCCCTAATGAGCAGTCCTTC.

This clonotype was recorded at least ten times. J is TRBJ2-7 and V is TRBV7-9, with TRBD1 matching over 8 bases. Per the germline V gene, CDR1 is SEHNR and CDR2 is FQNEAQ (reference sequence). V lost 5 bases and J lost 3; bases outside the gene matches: 6. The CDR3 contains 14 residues. The CDR3 here is CASSAGQALYEQYF. CDR3 DNA sequence: TGTGCCAGCAGCGCGGGACAGGCCCTCTACGAGCAGTACTTC.

This clonotype was found many times. This chain links TRBV19 with TRBJ1-2; D uncertain. This CDR3 has 15 amino acids. V was trimmed by 5 bases and J by 1 base, leaving 14 bases between them. Looked up from germline, CDR1 is LNHDA and CDR2 is SQIVND (reference sequence). CDR3 amino acids: CASSPNLGSNYGYTF. Written as DNA, the CDR3 is TGTGCCAGTAGTCCCAATTTGGGGAGTAACTATGGCTACACCTTC.

The sample holds many counts of this clonotype. V is TRBV15 and J is TRBJ2-7; the D gene could be TRBD1 or TRBD2 (5 bases each). In germline, CDR1 is LNHNV, CDR2 YYDKDF (reference sequence). This CDR3 spans 15 amino acids. V was shortened by 1 base and J by 2 bases, with 12 bases between the two germline ends. CDR3 nucleotide sequence: TGTGCCACCAGCAGAGTAGGCTTGGGACCCTACGAGCAGTACTTC. Amino acid sequence: CATSRVGLGPYEQYF.

This clonotype was seen at least ten times. The gene calls are TRBV12-3 or TRBV12-4 and TRBJ2-3, with no clear D. V was trimmed by 5 bases and J by 4 bases, leaving 7 bases between them. This CDR3 contains 12 residues. As DNA, the CDR3 is TGTGCCAGCAGTCCTCTCCCAGATACGCAGTATTTT. Amino acid sequence: CASSPLPDTQYF.

This clonotype occurred many times. The V gene is TRBV11-2, the J gene TRBJ2-3, with 10 bases lining up with TRBD2. The CDR3 extends over 20 amino acids. Trimming cost V 3 bases and J 1 base; bases outside gene matches: 16. The germline V gene has CDR1 SGHAT and CDR2 FQNNGV. The CDR3 DNA follows: TGTGCCAGCAGCTTCTCTCCCGAGCGGGGGGGGGACCCACGCACAGATACGCAGTATTTT. Translation gives CASSFSPERGGDPRTDTQYF. Full variable domain (missing parts from reference TRBV11-2 and TRBJ2-3): EAGVAQSPRYKIIEKRQSVAFWCNPISGHATLYWYQQILGQGPKLLIQFQNNGVVDDSQLPKDRFSAERLKGVDSTLKIQPAKLEDSAVYLCASSFSPERGGDPRTDTQYFGPGTRLTVL.

This clonotype was found many times. The J gene is TRBJ1-2, the V gene TRBV7-9; 11 bases align to TRBD1. CDR3 length equals 14 residues. Trimming at V came to 4 bases and at J to 6 bases, leaving 4 bases not matched to a gene. The germline gives CDR1 SEHNR, CDR2 FQNEAQ (reference sequence). CDR3 residues: CASSSRDRGDGYTF. In DNA, the CDR3 is TGTGCCAGCAGCTCGAGGGACAGGGGGGATGGCTACACCTTC.

This clonotype was counted at least ten times. The V and J genes are TRBV10-1 and TRBJ2-3, with TRBD1 as a possible D gene (6 bases). This CDR3 spans 14 amino acids. Looked up from germline, CDR1 is WNHNN and CDR2 is SYGVQD (reference sequence). V lost 3 bases and J lost 1, with 8 bases in between. CDR3 in DNA: TGCGCCAGCAGTGATTGGACAGGCACAGATACGCAGTATTTT. This codes for CASSDWTGTDTQYF.

The chain uses TRBV11-2 and TRBJ2-2; no clear D. From germline, CDR1 is SGHAT and CDR2 FQNNGV. The CDR3 totals 14 residues. V lost 6 bases and J lost 1, with 9 bases in between. The CDR3, as DNA: TGTGCCAGCAGTTCCCCCAAGAACACCGGGGAGCTGTTTTTT. Translating gives CASSSPKNTGELFF.

As to this clonotype: Germline is not matched at one junction end, which may reflect a read error. CDR3 sequence: CAGRRQMNTEAFF. CDR3 nucleotide sequence: TGCGCCGGCAGAAGACAGATGAACACTGAAGCTTTCTTT. V is TRBV10-2 and J is TRBJ1-1; D is perhaps TRBD1 (5 bases). CDR3 length: 13 residues. CDR1 and CDR2 from the germline V gene are WSHSY and SAAADI.

This clonotype was observed many times. V is TRBV9 and J is TRBJ2-1, with TRBD2 matching over 11 bases. CDR1 and CDR2 from the germline V gene are SGDLS and YYNGEE. The CDR3 runs to 15 residues. Trimming cost V 5 bases and J 9 bases; bases outside gene matches: 10. The CDR3 nucleotides are TGTGCCAGCAGTACTACTAGCGGGAGTACGAGTGAGCAGTTCTTC. Translating it yields CASSTTSGSTSEQFF.

This clonotype was found once. The rearrangement uses TRBV7-3 and TRBJ2-1; 9 bases line up with TRBD1. V shed 4 bases, J shed 7 bases, and the junction held 8 bases outside the gene matches. This CDR3 has 15 residues. Germline CDR1 and CDR2: SGHTA and FQGTGA. The DNA of the CDR3 is TGTGCCAGCAGCTCCCCAGGGACAGGGCTAAATGAGCAGTTCTTC. This sequence encodes CASSSPGTGLNEQFF.

For this clonotype: A clone one base away is much larger, so this may be a read error. The conserved phenylalanine or tryptophan is not found at the CDR3 terminus, so this likely reflects a read error. The chain couples TRBV29-1 to TRBJ1-3; the D is unclear. The CDR3 runs 14 residues. V lost 3 bases to trimming and J lost 3 bases, with 12 bases between them. Germline CDR1 reads SQVTM; CDR2 reads ANQGSEA. The CDR3 reads CSVEVLGIGNTIYS. CDR3 bases: TGCAGCGTTGAGGTGTTGGGGATTGGAAACACCATATATTCT.

In this sample, this clonotype turned up a few times. V usage is TRBV7-9 and J usage is TRBJ2-1; D not resolved. Trimming left V 4 bases short and J 8 bases short, with 9 bases between. CDR1 is SEHNR and CDR2 is FQNEAQ in the germline V gene (reference sequence). The CDR3 spans 12 residues. The CDR3 DNA sequence: TGTGCCAGCAGCTCCCACCGGGATGAGCAGTTCTTC. Translated: CASSSHRDEQFF.